This T cell receptor beta chain appears in the sequencing data of a study of T cell repertoires in urothelial bladder cancer. On the study more broadly: The roughly 12 resected lesions were three cT0, three cTa, three cT1 and three cT2 or greater.

This clone was picked up a small number of times. Its antigen is not identified. CDR1 is SGHVS and CDR2 is FQNEAQ in the germline V gene. Trimming took off 0 bases at V and 1 base at J, with 11 bases between the two ends. The CDR3 covers 16 residues. Generated by immunoSEQ multiplex PCR, the TCRdb table keeps only in-frame clones and is missing some. The sample consists of 9,500 to 13,000 clones, around two thirds of them appearing once. Study-wide points: One T-cell clone reached up to about 15% of carcinoma infiltrating lymphocytes. Benign specimens held more T cells than urothelial carcinoma specimens.

The TCR was taken from a human donor with a benign inflammatory bladder lesion. The genes are TRBV7-8 and TRBJ2-3; maybe TRBD2 (6 bases). The sequenced sample consisted of tumor-infiltrating cells from bladder cancer. The CDR3 nucleotides are TGTGCCAGCAGCTTAGCCCTATCTAGCGGCACAGATACGCAGTATTTT. Residues: CASSLALSSGTDTQYF.